This TCR beta chain was found in a study of beta chain features in type 1 diabetes. The study's findings and limits: Among patients with Type 1 diabetes, TCRB CDR3s were moderately but significantly shorter in every one of the four CD4+ subsets.

Investigators reverse transcribed all isolated RNA, so they sequenced expressed TCRB transcripts. Produced via immunoSEQ multiplex PCR; TCRdb's table is partial and in-frame only. The data hold around 650,000 clones, with over 10% observed a single time. In regard to this clone: Its antigen is undetermined.

The germline CDR1 and CDR2 sequences are SGDLS and YYNGEE. This CDR3 has 15 residues. Between the trimmed V and J ends, which lost 1 base and 2 bases, there was a span of 11 bases. Sequencing was done on a sample of naive CD4+ T cells from blood. The chain links TRBV9 to TRBJ2-3, with a possible D match to TRBD2 (6 bases). The source is a young man with type 1 diabetes. In nucleotides, the CDR3 is TGTGCCAGCAGCGTAATGGGGGGTATCACAGATACGCAGTATTTT. Translated, it gives CASSVMGGITDTQYF.